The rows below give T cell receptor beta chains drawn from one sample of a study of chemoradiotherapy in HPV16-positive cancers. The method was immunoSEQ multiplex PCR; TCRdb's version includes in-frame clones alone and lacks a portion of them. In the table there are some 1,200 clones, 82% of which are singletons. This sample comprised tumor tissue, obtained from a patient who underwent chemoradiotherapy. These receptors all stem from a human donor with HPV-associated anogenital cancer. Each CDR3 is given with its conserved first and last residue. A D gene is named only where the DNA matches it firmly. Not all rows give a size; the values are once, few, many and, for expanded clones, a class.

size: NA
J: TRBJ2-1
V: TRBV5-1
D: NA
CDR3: CASSLEAAAPNEQFF
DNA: TGCGCCAGCAGCTTAGAGGCGGCGGCGCCCAATGAGCAGTTCTTC

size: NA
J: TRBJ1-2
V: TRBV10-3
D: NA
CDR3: CAISESDSRDYGYTF
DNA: TGTGCCATCAGTGAGTCCGACAGTCGTGACTATGGCTACACCTTC

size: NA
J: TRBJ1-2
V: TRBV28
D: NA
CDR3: CASSTSGTAARRYTF
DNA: TGTGCCAGCAGTACCTCCGGGACGGCCGCCCGGCGCTACACCTTC

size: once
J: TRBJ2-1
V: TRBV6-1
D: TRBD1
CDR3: CASRETGNEQFF
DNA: TGTGCCAGCAGAGAGACAGGGAATGAGCAGTTCTTC

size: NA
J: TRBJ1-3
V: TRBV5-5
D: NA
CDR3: CASSVGPRFGNTIYF
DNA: TGTGCCAGCAGCGTCGGGCCCCGTTTTGGAAACACCATATATTTT

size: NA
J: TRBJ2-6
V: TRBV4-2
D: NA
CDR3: CASSQTRGGASSNSGANVLTF
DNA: TGTGCCAGCAGCCAGACCCGAGGGGGTGCTAGCTCAAACTCTGGGGCCAACGTCCTGACTTTC

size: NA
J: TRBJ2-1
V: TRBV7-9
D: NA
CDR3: CASISIASTQGDSYNEQFF
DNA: TGTGCCAGCATTTCTATCGCCTCTACGCAGGGAGATTCCTACAATGAGCAGTTCTTC

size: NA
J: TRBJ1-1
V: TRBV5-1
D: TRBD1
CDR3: CASSTQGEGTEAFF
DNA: TGCGCCAGCAGCACGCAGGGGGAGGGCACTGAAGCTTTCTTT

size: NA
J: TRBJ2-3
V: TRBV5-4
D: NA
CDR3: CASSSLGDTQYF
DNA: TGTGCCAGCAGCTCCCTTGGAGATACGCAGTATTTT

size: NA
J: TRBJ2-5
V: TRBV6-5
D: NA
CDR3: CASSWAPTGETQYF
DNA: TGTGCCAGCAGCTGGGCCCCGACGGGCGAGACCCAGTACTTC

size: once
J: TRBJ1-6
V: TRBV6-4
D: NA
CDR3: CARTLRWSPLHF
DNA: TGTGCCAGGACCCTCAGATGGTCACCCCTCCACTTT

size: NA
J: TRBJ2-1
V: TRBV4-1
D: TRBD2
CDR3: CASSHPGLAGGPSHNEQFF
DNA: TGCGCCAGCAGCCACCCGGGACTAGCGGGGGGGCCTTCTCACAATGAGCAGTTCTTC

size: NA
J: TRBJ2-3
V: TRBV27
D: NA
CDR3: CASSFKGNTDTQYF
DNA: TGTGCCAGCAGTTTCAAGGGAAACACAGATACGCAGTATTTT

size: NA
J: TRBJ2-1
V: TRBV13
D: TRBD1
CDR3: CASSVGTGLRPGNEQFF
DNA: TGTGCCAGCAGCGTAGGGACAGGTCTGCGACCTGGGAATGAGCAGTTCTTC

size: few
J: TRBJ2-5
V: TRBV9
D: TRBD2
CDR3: CASSVGPGRRLAGGQETQYF
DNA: TGTGCCAGCAGCGTAGGTCCCGGTAGGAGACTAGCGGGGGGGCAAGAGACCCAGTACTTC

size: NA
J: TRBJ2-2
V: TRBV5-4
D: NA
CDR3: CASSLTGGDTGELFF
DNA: TGTGCCAGCAGCCTAACAGGGGGGGACACCGGGGAGCTGTTTTTT

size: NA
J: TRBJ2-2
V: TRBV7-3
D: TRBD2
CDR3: CASSPGPGGARGTGELFF
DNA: TGTGCCAGCAGCCCGGGCCCCGGGGGGGCCAGGGGCACCGGGGAGCTGTTTTTT

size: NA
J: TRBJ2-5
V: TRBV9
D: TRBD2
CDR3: CASSEGPGIRLAGGTETQYF
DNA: TGTGCCAGCAGCGAGGGGCCCGGAATACGACTAGCGGGGGGGACAGAGACCCAGTACTTC

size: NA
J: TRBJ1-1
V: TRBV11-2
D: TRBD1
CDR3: CASSLYSRDRNPEAFF
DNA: TGTGCCAGCAGCTTATATTCCCGGGACAGGAACCCTGAAGCTTTCTTT

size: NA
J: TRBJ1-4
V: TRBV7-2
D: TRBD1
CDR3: CASSLPDRGQEKLFF
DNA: TGTGCCAGCAGCTTACCGGACAGGGGGCAGGAAAAACTGTTTTTT